One T cell receptor (beta chain) is described in this entry. The source of the sample is a study of T-cell memory formation after mild COVID-19. TCRdb reprocessed the 5' RACE reads with MiXCR, giving one entry per CDR3 protein. The sample holds around 140,000 distinct CDR3 sequences, around 5.8% seen once. This TCR was recovered from an adult woman who had mild COVID-19 (a few samples of this study predate the infection). Cell type and time point are not known. The specimen sequenced was PBMCs or a T cell subset sorted from them (not recorded which).

The CDR3 sequence: CASSLDAQGIGYTF. CDR3 coding DNA: TGCGCCAGCAGCTTGGATGCACAGGGAATTGGCTACACCTTC. The gene calls are TRBV5-1 and TRBJ1-2, with D perhaps TRBD1 (6 bases). Per germline, CDR1 SGHRS and CDR2 YFSETQ. There are 14 residues in the CDR3. Trimming removed 0 bases from V and 7 bases from J, with 13 bases in between.